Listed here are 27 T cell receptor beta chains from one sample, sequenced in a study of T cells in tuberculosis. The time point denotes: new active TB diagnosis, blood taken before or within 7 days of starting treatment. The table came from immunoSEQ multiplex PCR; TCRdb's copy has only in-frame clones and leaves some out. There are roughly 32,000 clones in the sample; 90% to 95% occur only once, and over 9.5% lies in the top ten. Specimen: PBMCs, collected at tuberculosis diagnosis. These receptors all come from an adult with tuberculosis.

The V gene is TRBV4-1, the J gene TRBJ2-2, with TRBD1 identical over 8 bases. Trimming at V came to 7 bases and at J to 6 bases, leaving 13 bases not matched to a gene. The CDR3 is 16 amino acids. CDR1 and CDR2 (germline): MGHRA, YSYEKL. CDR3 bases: TGCGCCAGCACCCATCCGACAGGGGATAAAGCCGGGGAGCTGTTTTTT. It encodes CASTHPTGDKAGELFF.

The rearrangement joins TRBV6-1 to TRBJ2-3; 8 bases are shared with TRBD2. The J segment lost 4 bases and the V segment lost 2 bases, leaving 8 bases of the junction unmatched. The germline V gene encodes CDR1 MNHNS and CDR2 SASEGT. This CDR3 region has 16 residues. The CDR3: CASSERSGGGADTQYF. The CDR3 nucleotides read TGTGCCAGCAGTGAAAGGAGCGGGGGAGGGGCAGATACGCAGTATTTT.

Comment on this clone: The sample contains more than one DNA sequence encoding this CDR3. This CDR3 reads CASSPLAGGSTDTQYF. CDR3 DNA: TGTGCCAGCTCACCTCTAGCGGGGGGAAGCACAGATACGCAGTATTTT. The chain employs TRBV18 and TRBJ2-3; 11 bases map to TRBD2. CDR1 is KGHSH, CDR2 LQKENI, per germline. J lost 0 bases, V lost 3 bases, and 2 bases had no gene match. This CDR3 is built from 16 residues. Looking up the rest from reference TRBV18 and TRBJ2-3 gives the full variable domain: NAGVMQNPRHLVRRRGQEARLRCSPMKGHSHVYWYRQLPEEGLKFMVYLQKENIIDESGMPKERFSAEFPKEGPSILRIQQVVRGDSAAYFCASSPLAGGSTDTQYFGPGTRLTVL.

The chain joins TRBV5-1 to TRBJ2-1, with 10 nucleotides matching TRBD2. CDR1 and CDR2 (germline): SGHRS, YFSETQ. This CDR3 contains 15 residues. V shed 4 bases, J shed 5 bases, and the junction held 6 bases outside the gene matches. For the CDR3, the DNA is TGCGCCAGCAGCATTGGACTAGCGGCTAACAATGAGCAGTTCTTC. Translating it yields CASSIGLAANNEQFF.

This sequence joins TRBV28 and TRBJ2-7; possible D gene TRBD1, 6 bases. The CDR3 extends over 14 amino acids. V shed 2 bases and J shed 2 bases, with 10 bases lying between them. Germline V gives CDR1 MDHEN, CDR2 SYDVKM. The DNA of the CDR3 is TGTGCCAGCAGTTTAACAGGGAGAACCTACGAGCAGTACTTC. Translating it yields CASSLTGRTYEQYF.

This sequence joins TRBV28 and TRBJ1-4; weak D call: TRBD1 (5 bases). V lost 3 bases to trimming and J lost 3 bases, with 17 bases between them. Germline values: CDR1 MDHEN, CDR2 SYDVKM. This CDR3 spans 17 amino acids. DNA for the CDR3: TGTGCCAGCAGTTTGGAGGCAGGGAGGGATCCTAATGAAAAACTGTTTTTT. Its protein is CASSLEAGRDPNEKLFF.

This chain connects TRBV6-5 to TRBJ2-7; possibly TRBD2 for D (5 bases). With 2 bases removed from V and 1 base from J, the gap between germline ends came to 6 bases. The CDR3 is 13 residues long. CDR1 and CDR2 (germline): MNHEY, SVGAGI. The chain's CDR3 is CASSYEGSYEQYF. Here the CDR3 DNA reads TGTGCCAGCAGTTACGAGGGTTCCTACGAGCAGTACTTC.

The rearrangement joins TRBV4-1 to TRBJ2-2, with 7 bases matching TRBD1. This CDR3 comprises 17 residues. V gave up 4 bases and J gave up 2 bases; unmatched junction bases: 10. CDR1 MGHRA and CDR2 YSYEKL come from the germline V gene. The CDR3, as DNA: TGCGCCAGCAGCCCGACAGGGCCCCGTCTTAACACCGGGGAGCTGTTTTTT. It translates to CASSPTGPRLNTGELFF.

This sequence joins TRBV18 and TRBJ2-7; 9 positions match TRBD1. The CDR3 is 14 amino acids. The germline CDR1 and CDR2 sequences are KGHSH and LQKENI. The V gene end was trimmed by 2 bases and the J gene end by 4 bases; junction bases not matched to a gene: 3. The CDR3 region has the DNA TGTGCCAGCTCACCAACGGGACAGGGTTACGAGCAGTACTTC. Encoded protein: CASSPTGQGYEQYF.

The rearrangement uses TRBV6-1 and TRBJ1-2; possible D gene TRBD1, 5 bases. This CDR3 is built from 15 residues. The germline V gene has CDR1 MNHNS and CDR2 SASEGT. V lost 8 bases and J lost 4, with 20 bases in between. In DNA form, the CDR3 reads TGTGCCAGCGAGGGAGGGGCCCCATCATTCTATGGCTACACCTTC. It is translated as CASEGGAPSFYGYTF.

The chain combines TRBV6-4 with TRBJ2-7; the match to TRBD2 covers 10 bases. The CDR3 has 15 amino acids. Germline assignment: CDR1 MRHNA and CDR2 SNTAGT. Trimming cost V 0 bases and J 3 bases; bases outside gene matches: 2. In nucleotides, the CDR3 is TGTGCCAGCAGTGACTCACGGACTAGCGGCTACGAGCAGTACTTC. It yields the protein CASSDSRTSGYEQYF.

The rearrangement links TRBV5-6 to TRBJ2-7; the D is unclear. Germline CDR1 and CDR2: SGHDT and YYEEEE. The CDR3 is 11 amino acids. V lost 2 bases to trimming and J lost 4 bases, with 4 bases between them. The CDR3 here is CASSLQYEQYF. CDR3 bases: TGTGCCAGCAGCTTACAGTACGAGCAGTACTTC.

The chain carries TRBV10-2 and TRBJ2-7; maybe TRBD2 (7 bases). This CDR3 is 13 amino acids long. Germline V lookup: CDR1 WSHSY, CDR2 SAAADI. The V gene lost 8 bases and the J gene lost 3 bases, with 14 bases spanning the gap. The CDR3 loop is CASFGGRGYEQYF. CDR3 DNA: TGCGCCAGCTTCGGGGGGCGGGGCTACGAGCAGTACTTC.

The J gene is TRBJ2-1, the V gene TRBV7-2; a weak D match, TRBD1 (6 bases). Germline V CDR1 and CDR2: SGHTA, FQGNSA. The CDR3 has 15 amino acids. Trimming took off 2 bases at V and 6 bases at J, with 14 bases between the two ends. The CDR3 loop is CASSLQGQLFNEQFF. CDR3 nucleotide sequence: TGTGCCAGCAGCTTACAAGGACAGCTATTCAATGAGCAGTTCTTC.

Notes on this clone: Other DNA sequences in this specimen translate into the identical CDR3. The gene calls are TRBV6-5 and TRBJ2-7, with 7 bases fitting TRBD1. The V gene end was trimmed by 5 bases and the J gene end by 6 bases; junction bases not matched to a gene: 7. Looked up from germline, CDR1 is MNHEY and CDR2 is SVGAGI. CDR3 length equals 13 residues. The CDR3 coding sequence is TGTGCCAGCAGTCCCAGGACAGGTCTCGAGCAGTACTTC. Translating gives CASSPRTGLEQYF.

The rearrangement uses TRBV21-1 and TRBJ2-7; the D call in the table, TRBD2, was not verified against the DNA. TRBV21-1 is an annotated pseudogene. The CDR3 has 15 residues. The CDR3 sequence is CASTRGLAITYEQYF. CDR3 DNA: TGTGCCAGCACCCGGGGACTAGCGATTACCTACGAGCAGTACTTC.

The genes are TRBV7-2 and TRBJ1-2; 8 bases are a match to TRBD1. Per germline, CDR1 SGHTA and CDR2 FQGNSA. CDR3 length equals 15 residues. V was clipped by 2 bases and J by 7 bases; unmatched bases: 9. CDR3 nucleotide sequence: TGTGCCAGCAGCTTATTAAACAGGGGGTCATCTGGCTACACCTTC. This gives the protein CASSLLNRGSSGYTF.

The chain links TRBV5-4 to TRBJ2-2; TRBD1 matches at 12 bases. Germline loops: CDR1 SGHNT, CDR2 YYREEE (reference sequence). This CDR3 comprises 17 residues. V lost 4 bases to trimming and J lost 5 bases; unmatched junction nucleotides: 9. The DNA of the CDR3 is TGTGCCAGCAGCCTCCCGGGACAGGGGGCGGCTACCGGGGAGCTGTTTTTT. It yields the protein CASSLPGQGAATGELFF.

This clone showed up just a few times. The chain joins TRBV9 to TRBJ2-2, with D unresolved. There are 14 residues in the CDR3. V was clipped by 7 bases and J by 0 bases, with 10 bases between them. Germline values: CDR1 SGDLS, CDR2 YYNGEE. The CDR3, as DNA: TGTGCCAGCGAGGAAGTAGCGAACACCGGGGAGCTGTTTTTT. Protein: CASEEVANTGELFF.

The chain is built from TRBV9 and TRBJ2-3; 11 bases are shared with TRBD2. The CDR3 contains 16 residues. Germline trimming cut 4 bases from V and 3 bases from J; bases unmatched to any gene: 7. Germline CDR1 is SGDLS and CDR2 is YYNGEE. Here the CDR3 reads CASSLAGTSGTDTQYF. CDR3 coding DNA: TGTGCCAGCAGCCTAGCCGGGACTAGCGGAACAGATACGCAGTATTTT.

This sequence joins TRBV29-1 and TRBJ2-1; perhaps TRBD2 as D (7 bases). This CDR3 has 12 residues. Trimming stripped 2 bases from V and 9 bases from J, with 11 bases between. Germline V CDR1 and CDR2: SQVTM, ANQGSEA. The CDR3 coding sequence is TGCAGCGTTGAATTGGGGGGGCGTGAGCAGTTCTTC. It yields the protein CSVELGGREQFF.

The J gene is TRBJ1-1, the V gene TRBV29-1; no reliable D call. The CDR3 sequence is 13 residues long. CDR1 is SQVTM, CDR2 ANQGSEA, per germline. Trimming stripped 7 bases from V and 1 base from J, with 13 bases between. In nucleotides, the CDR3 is TGCAGCGCCCACCTAGTTGAGAACACTGAAGCTTTCTTT. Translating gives CSAHLVENTEAFF.

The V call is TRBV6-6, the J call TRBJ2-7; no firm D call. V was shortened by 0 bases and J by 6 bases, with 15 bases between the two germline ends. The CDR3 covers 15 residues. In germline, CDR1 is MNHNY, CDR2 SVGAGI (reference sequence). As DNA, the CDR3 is TGTGCCAGCAGTTACTCACCCGATAGTCCCCTCGAGCAGTACTTC. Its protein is CASSYSPDSPLEQYF.

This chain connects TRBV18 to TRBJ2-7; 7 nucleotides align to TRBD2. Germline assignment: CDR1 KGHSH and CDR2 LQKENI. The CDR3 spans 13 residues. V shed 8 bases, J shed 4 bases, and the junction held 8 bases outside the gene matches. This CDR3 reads CASRGGDDYEQYF. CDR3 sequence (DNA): TGTGCCAGCCGTGGGGGGGACGATTACGAGCAGTACTTC.

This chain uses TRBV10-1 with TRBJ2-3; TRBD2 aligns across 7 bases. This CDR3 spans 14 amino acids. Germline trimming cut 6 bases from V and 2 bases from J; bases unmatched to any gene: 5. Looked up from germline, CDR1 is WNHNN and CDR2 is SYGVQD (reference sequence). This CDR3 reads CASRAGADTDTQYF. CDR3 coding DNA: TGCGCCAGCAGGGCGGGAGCAGACACAGATACGCAGTATTTT.

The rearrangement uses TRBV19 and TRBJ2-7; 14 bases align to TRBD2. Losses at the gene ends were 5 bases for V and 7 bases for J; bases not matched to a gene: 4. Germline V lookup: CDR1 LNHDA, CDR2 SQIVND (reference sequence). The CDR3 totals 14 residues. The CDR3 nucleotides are TGTGCCAGTAGTCCATGGACTAGCGGGGGGGAGCAGTACTTC. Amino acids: CASSPWTSGGEQYF. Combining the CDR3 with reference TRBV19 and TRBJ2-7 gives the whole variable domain DGGITQSPKYLFRKEGQNVTLSCEQNLNHDAMYWYRQDPGQGLRLIYYSQIVNDFQKGDIAEGYSVSREKKESFPLTVTSAQKNPTAFYLCASSPWTSGGEQYFGPGTRLTVT.

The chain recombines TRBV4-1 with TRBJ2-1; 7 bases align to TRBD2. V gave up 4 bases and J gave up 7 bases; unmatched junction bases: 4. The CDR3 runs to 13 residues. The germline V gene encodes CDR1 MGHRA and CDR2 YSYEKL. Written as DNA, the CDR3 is TGCGCCAGCAGCCCCGGAGCGGGGAATGAGCAGTTCTTC. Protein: CASSPGAGNEQFF.